The sequence of this T cell receptor beta chain was determined in a study of cytomegalovirus exposure and HLA in healthy donors. The CDR3 is 17 amino acids. J gave up 0 bases and V 7 bases, and 9 bases lay outside the gene matches. Germline CDR1 reads SGHDT; CDR2 reads YYEEEE. About this clone: Its target is not known.

Study outcomes and limitations: It has been reported that TCR beta sequences accurately predicted the HLA-A and HLA-B alleles of most subjects. Sequencing probably produced one cluster of sequence variants that were highly shared.

In the PCR, 60 Vbeta and 13 Jbeta primers were used. The repertoire was sequenced with immunoSEQ multiplex PCR; TCRdb's copy has only in-frame clones and lacks some. The repertoire has about 150,000 clones, around 82% of them found once; the top ten carry under 8%. The chain links TRBV5-6 to TRBJ2-6; 8 nucleotides align to TRBD2. Material: PBMCs. The sequence was obtained from a woman in her 50s in good health and CMV-seropositive. The CDR3, as DNA: TGTGCCAGCTCTGGGGCGGGGGGACTCTCTGGGGCCAACGTCCTGACTTTC. This sequence encodes CASSGAGGLSGANVLTF.